A selection of T cell receptor beta chains follows, all from one sample in a study of Ad26.COV2.S vaccination and SARS-CoV-2 variants. Using immunoSEQ multiplex PCR, the repertoire was profiled, and TCRdb retains in-frame clones only, with some absent. The sample has 290,000 or so clones, about 89% seen once. Sample: peripheral blood, taken in a trial of Ad26.COV2.S vaccine versus placebo. These TCRs come from a person aged 18-60 years who received the Ad26.COV2.S COVID-19 vaccine or a placebo. Both conserved end residues are part of each CDR3. The order of the fields is J gene, D gene, clone size, V gene, CDR3 protein, CDR3 DNA. D genes are given only for firm matches. Clone size is given for some rows only: seen once, a few or many times, or a class if the clone is expanded.

j_call: TRBJ2-7
d_call: TRBD2
clone_size: .
v_call: TRBV29-1
cdr3_aa: CSVGASGQKEQYF
cdr3_nt: TGCAGCGTTGGGGCTAGCGGCCAAAAAGAGCAGTACTTC

j_call: TRBJ1-4
d_call: .
clone_size: .
v_call: TRBV6-5
cdr3_aa: CASGERTAFNEKLFF
cdr3_nt: TGTGCCAGCGGAGAGAGGACAGCGTTTAATGAAAAACTGTTTTTT

j_call: TRBJ2-3
d_call: .
clone_size: .
v_call: TRBV4-3
cdr3_aa: CASSPTYGYTTDTQYF
cdr3_nt: TGCGCCAGCAGCCCGACCTACGGCTATACCACAGATACGCAGTATTTT

j_call: TRBJ1-5
d_call: .
clone_size: .
v_call: TRBV3-1/TRBV3-2
cdr3_aa: CASSQDGGINQPQHF
cdr3_nt: TGTGCCAGCAGCCAAGATGGGGGGATAAATCAGCCCCAGCATTTT

j_call: TRBJ1-1
d_call: .
clone_size: .
v_call: TRBV6-5
cdr3_aa: CAVSRSVPTAEAFF
cdr3_nt: TGTGCCGTCTCAAGGAGTGTCCCTACGGCTGAAGCTTTCTTT

j_call: TRBJ2-7
d_call: TRBD2
clone_size: once
v_call: TRBV19
cdr3_aa: CASSGRLAGGFYEQYF
cdr3_nt: TGTGCCAGTAGTGGCAGGTTAGCGGGGGGGTTCTACGAGCAGTACTTC

j_call: TRBJ2-5
d_call: TRBD2
clone_size: .
v_call: TRBV11-2
cdr3_aa: CASSPRLAGLQETQYF
cdr3_nt: TGTGCCAGCAGCCCCCGCCTAGCGGGCCTTCAAGAGACCCAGTACTTC

j_call: TRBJ2-2
d_call: .
clone_size: .
v_call: TRBV9
cdr3_aa: CASSVAGSNTGELFF
cdr3_nt: TGTGCCAGCAGCGTAGCAGGGTCGAACACCGGGGAGCTGTTTTTT

j_call: TRBJ2-5
d_call: .
clone_size: .
v_call: TRBV6-2/TRBV6-3
cdr3_aa: CASSYRGGRETQYF
cdr3_nt: TGTGCCAGCAGTTACCGCGGGGGCCGTGAGACCCAGTACTTC

j_call: TRBJ1-2
d_call: .
clone_size: .
v_call: TRBV19
cdr3_aa: CASRRGNGGYTF
cdr3_nt: TGTGCCAGTCGGCGGGGGAACGGAGGCTACACCTTC